This T cell receptor (beta chain) comes out of a study of T cell changes during pregnancy in multiple sclerosis. Assay: immunoSEQ multiplex PCR; the TCRdb copy retains only in-frame clones and omits some. The repertoire has about 120,000 clones, 90% to 95% of them found once; the top ten carry roughly 5.7%. V was pared by 3 bases and J by 1 base, with 15 bases between. Germline V gene data show CDR1 as LNHDA and CDR2 as SQIVND (reference sequence). The CDR3 runs 16 residues. The material was peripheral blood, obtained before pregnancy. This receptor was identified in a female donor with multiple sclerosis, enrolled in a pregnancy study. The chain recombines TRBV19 with TRBJ1-1; D may be TRBD1 (6 bases). The CDR3 loop reads CASSIAVGGENTEAFF. CDR3 DNA: TGTGCCAGTAGTATTGCAGTTGGGGGCGAGAACACTGAAGCTTTCTTT.